Shown below are 9 T cell receptor beta chains from a single sample sequenced in a study of lymphopenia after photon versus proton radiotherapy. Generated by immunoSEQ multiplex PCR, the TCRdb table keeps only in-frame clones and is missing some. The sample lists 150,000 or so clones; more than 85% were seen once. This specimen consisted of peripheral blood, obtained from a patient treated with photon-based radiotherapy. The source is a man aged 50 to 59 with gastric cancer.

The count of this clone is one. The chain joins TRBV28 to TRBJ1-5; D is unclear. The CDR3 runs 13 residues. V was trimmed by 8 bases and J by 4 bases, leaving 12 bases between them. The germline V gene encodes CDR1 MDHEN and CDR2 SYDVKM. The CDR3 DNA reads TGTGCCAGCCCCCCCACTTCAAATCAGCCCCAGCATTTT. Amino acid sequence: CASPPTSNQPQHF.

The chain employs TRBV2 and TRBJ2-7; 11 nucleotides line up with TRBD1. The CDR3 is 13 amino acids. Germline loops: CDR1 SNHLY, CDR2 FYNNEI. Unmatched junction bases numbered 3, after V lost 8 bases and J lost 3 bases. This CDR3 reads CASSGTGGYEQYF. In DNA form, the CDR3 reads TGTGCCAGCTCCGGGACAGGGGGCTACGAGCAGTACTTC. The entire variable domain, with the rest obtained from reference TRBV2 and TRBJ2-7, is as follows: EPEVTQTPSHQVTQMGQEVILRCVPISNHLYFYWYRQILGQKVEFLVSFYNNEISEKSEIFDDQFSVERPDGSNFTLKIRSTKLEDSAMYFCASSGTGGYEQYFGPGTRLTVT.

The J gene is TRBJ2-7, the V gene TRBV7-9, with 9 nucleotides matching TRBD1. The germline V gene encodes CDR1 SEHNR and CDR2 FQNEAQ (reference sequence). CDR3 length: 15 amino acids. Unmatched junction bases numbered 8, after V lost 5 bases and J lost 3 bases. CDR3 residues: CASSLDDRGVYEQYF. The CDR3 nucleotides read TGTGCCAGCAGCCTAGATGACAGGGGGGTCTACGAGCAGTACTTC.

This sequence joins TRBV30 and TRBJ2-1, with D uncertain. Trimming left V 0 bases short and J 4 bases short, with 7 bases between. Germline assignment: CDR1 GTSNPN and CDR2 SVGIG (reference sequence). The CDR3 is made up of 13 amino acids. CDR3 nucleotide sequence: TGTGCCTGGAGTGTACAGACTTACAATGAGCAGTTCTTC. Translating gives CAWSVQTYNEQFF.

The chain uses TRBV7-2 and TRBJ1-2, with D perhaps TRBD1 (6 bases). Trimming removed 5 bases at V and 4 bases at J, with 14 bases between. This CDR3 contains 14 residues. Germline CDR1 reads SGHTA; CDR2 reads FQGNSA. CDR3 region: CASSLLGGSYGYTF. Written as DNA, the CDR3 is TGTGCCAGCAGCCTTTTGGGGGGCAGCTATGGCTACACCTTC.

The rearrangement joins TRBV28 to TRBJ2-5; 7 bases align to TRBD1. The CDR3 is 13 residues long. From germline, CDR1 is MDHEN and CDR2 SYDVKM. V shed 7 bases, J shed 5 bases, and the junction held 7 bases outside the gene matches. The CDR3 region is CASKLRQGETQYF. CDR3 in DNA: TGTGCCAGCAAACTCAGACAGGGTGAGACCCAGTACTTC.

This chain links TRBV4-1 with TRBJ2-1, with TRBD2 matching 8 bases. This CDR3 spans 14 amino acids. CDR1 and CDR2 from the germline V gene are MGHRA and YSYEKL. V shed 1 base, J shed 8 bases, and the junction held 4 bases outside the gene matches. The CDR3 bases are TGCGCCAGCAGCCAAGGGTACGGGAGGGATGAGCAGTTCTTC. It codes for CASSQGYGRDEQFF.

This clone was seen once. The chain combines TRBV9 with TRBJ2-3, with 8 nucleotides matching TRBD1. The germline V gene has CDR1 SGDLS and CDR2 YYNGEE. The ends lost 0 bases at V and 4 bases at J; junction bases unmatched: 4. This CDR3 is built from 15 residues. The chain's CDR3 is CASSVEWTGPDTQYF. For the CDR3, the DNA is TGTGCCAGCAGCGTAGAGTGGACAGGGCCAGATACGCAGTATTTT.

CDR3 region: CSVDHTDRGTYNEQFF. The CDR3 DNA reads as TGCAGCGTTGATCACACGGACAGGGGGACCTACAATGAGCAGTTCTTC. The chain couples TRBV29-1 to TRBJ2-1; 10 bases match TRBD1. CDR3 length equals 16 residues. With V trimmed by 3 bases and J by 2 bases, 7 bases remained unmatched. Germline CDR1 reads SQVTM; CDR2 reads ANQGSEA.